This T cell receptor beta chain came from a study of shared clonotypes between healthy human individuals. Sequencing used immunoSEQ multiplex PCR; TCRdb keeps in-frame clones, though not all of them. The profile shows 1.5 million to 2.5 million clones, about 94% of them singletons. CDR3 length: 12 residues. Germline V gives CDR1 MNHEY, CDR2 SMNVEV (reference sequence). V was pared by 6 bases and J by 2 bases, with 8 bases between. In the naive CD8 group, cells lacked CD45RO and were positively selected for CCR7, so terminally differentiated effector memory CD45RA+ cells were left out. To note about this clone: The same CDR3 arises from other DNA sequences in this sample as well.

The sequence was collected from a man between 18 and 29 years old in good health. Sequenced material: naive CD8+ T cells sorted from blood. The chain is built from TRBV27 and TRBJ2-7, with D possibly TRBD1 on 7 matching bases. The CDR3 reads CASSRGAYEQYF. The CDR3 DNA is TGTGCCAGCAGCAGGGGGGCCTACGAGCAGTACTTC.